This T cell receptor beta chain was identified in a study of CD8 T cells in ankylosing spondylitis. General study points: Those disease-linked clones were CD8+; they were also relatively rare in peripheral blood. Characteristic of ankylosing spondylitis blood, it appeared, was a TCR beta motif comprising several highly homologous variants. Significant enrichment of disease-linked clones was reportedly seen in matched ankylosing spondylitis synovial fluid.

Generation of TCR beta libraries employed quantitative 5'-RACE incorporating molecular barcodes. TCRdb reanalysed the 5' RACE reads using MiXCR and keeps one entry per CDR3 protein. The sample holds 350,000 to 550,000 distinct CDR3 sequences; about 24% are singletons and the top ten take 0.89%. Turning to this clonotype: Its antigen is currently unknown.

Germline CDR1 is SGHRS and CDR2 is YFSETQ. V was cut by 0 bases and J by 8 bases, with 12 bases left in between. The CDR3 loop spans 14 amino acids. The sample was blood, either unsorted or a sorted T cell fraction (not recorded which). The sequence was collected from a male donor with ankylosing spondylitis. This chain connects TRBV5-1 to TRBJ2-1, with D possibly being TRBD1 or TRBD2 (5 bases each). As DNA, the CDR3 is TGCGCCAGCAGCTTGGGGCCGGGGCTGGATGAGCAGTTCTTC. Translating gives CASSLGPGLDEQFF.